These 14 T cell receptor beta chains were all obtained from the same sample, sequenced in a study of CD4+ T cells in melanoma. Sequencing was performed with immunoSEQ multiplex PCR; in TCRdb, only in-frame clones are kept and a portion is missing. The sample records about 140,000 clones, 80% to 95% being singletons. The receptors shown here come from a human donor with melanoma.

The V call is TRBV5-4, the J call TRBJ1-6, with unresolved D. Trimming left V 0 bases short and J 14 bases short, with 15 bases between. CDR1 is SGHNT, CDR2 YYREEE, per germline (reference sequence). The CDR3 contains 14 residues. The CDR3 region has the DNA TGTGCCAGCAGCTTGGCCGTCGACCCCTTGGCCCTCCACTTT. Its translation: CASSLAVDPLALHF.

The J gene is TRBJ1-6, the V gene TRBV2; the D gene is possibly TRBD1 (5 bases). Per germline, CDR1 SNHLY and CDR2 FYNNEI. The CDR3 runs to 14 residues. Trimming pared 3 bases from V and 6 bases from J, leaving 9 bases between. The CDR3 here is CASSDAGINSPLHF. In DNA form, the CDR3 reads TGTGCCAGCAGTGATGCAGGGATTAATTCACCCCTCCACTTT.

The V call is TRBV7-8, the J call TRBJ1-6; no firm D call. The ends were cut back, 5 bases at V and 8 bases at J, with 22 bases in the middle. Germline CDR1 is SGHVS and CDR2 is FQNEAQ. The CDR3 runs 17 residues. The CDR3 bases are TGTGCCAGCAGCACAGCGGGTCGTTGGCAGCACCATTCACCCCTCCACTTT. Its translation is CASSTAGRWQHHSPLHF.

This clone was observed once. The CDR3 here is CASSQTSGGDDEQFF. CDR3 sequence (DNA): TGCGCCAGCAGCCAGACTAGCGGGGGGGACGATGAGCAGTTCTTC. The genes are TRBV5-1 and TRBJ2-1, with 14 bases matching TRBD2. Germline CDR1 SGHRS, CDR2 YFSETQ. Trimming at V came to 4 bases and at J to 8 bases, leaving 5 bases not matched to a gene. The CDR3 sequence is 15 residues long.

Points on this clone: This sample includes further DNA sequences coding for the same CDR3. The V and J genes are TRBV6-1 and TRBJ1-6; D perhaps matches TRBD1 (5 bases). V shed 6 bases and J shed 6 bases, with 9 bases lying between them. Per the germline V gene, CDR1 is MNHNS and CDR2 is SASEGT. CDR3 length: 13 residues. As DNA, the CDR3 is TGTGCCAGCAGGGGGCAAGGTAATTCACCCCTCCACTTT. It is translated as CASRGQGNSPLHF.

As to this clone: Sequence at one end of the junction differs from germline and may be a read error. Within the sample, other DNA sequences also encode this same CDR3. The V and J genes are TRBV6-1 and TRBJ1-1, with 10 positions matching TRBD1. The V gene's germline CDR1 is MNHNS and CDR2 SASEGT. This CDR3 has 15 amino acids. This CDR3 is CASRGTGARRTEAFF. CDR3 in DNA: TGTGCTAGCAGGGGGACAGGGGCTAGGCGTACTGAAGCTTTCTTT.

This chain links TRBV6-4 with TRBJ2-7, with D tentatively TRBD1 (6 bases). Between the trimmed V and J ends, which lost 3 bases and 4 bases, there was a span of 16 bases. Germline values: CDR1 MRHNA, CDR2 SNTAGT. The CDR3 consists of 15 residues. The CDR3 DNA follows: TGTGCCAGCAGTGAGCCTCGAGGGGGAAAGTACGAGCAGTACTTC. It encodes CASSEPRGGKYEQYF.

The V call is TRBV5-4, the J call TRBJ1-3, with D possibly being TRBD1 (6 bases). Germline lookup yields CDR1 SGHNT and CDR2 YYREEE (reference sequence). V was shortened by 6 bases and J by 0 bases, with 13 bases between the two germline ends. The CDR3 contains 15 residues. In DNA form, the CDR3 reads TGTGCCAGCACACGGGGGGGCATCTCTGGAAACACCATATATTTT. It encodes CASTRGGISGNTIYF.

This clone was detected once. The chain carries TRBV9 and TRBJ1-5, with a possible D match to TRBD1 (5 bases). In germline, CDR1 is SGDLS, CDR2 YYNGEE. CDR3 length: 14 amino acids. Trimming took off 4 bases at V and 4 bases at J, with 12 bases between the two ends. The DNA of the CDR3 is TGTGCCAGCAGCAAGTCGGCAGGGAATCAGCCCCAGCATTTT. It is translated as CASSKSAGNQPQHF.

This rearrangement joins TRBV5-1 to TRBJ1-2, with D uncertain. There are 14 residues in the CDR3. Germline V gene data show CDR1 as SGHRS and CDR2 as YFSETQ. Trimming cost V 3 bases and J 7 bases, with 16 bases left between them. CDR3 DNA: TGCGCCAGCAGCTCGGTCTCGGAGGTCGGTGGCTACACCTTC. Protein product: CASSSVSEVGGYTF.

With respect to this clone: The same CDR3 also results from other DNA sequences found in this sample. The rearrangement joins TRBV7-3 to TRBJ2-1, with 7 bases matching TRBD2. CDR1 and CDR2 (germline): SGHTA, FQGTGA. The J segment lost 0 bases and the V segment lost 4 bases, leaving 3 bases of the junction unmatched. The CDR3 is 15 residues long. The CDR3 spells CASSSSGGSYNEQFF. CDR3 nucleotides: TGTGCCAGCAGCTCCTCGGGGGGCTCCTACAATGAGCAGTTCTTC.

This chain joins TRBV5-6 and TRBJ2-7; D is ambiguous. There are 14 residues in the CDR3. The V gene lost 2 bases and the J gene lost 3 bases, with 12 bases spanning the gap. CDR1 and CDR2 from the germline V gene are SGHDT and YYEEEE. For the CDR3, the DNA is TGTGCCAGCAGCTTATCCGGCATACTCTACGAGCAGTACTTC. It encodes CASSLSGILYEQYF.

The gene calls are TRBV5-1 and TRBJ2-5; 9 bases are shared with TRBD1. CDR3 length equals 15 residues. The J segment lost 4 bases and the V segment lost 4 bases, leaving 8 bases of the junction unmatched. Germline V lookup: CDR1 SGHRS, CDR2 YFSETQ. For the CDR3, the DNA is TGCGCCAGCAGCAACCCACAGGGGGCTGGAGAGACCCAGTACTTC. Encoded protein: CASSNPQGAGETQYF.

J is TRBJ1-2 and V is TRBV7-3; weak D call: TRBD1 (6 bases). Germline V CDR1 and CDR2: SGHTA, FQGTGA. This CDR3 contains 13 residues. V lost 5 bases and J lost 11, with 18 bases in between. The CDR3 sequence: CASSGDNGLGYTF. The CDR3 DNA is TGTGCCAGCAGCGGGGACAACGGATTGGGGTACACCTTC.